The present T cell receptor beta chain was sequenced within a study of Graves' ophthalmopathy and Graves' hyperthyroidism (dated by TCRdb to 2016 to 2019). Study-wide context: Peripheral blood was collected at initial diagnosis, before any treatment. TCR beta repertoire signatures were used to distinguish Graves' ophthalmopathy from Graves' hyperthyroidism and to predict progression to ophthalmopathy. After sampling, hyperthyroidism patients received methimazole starting at 30 mg daily, and ophthalmopathy patients received high-dose intravenous methylprednisolone. An independent validation cohort was composed of 18 to 20 hyperthyroidism patients and around 16 patients who later progressed from hyperthyroidism to ophthalmopathy. T-cell repertoires of thyroid tissue and blood were compared in more than five hyperthyroidism patients. In total, around 130 blood samples were TCR-sequenced: around 42 ophthalmopathy, 75 hyperthyroidism and approximately 17 hyperthyroidism-to-ophthalmopathy patients. To explore V-J signatures that distinguish ophthalmopathy from hyperthyroidism, a discovery set of under 110 patients was enrolled, made up of 40 to 45 with ophthalmopathy and roughly 57 with stable hyperthyroidism. Summary of the overall study and its limitations: No statistical method was used to set the sample size in advance, and the investigators knew which group each participant was assigned to. In cross-validation, the 13-signature model distinguished ophthalmopathy from stable hyperthyroidism with approximately 85% sensitivity and 81.08% specificity, and in the test set the corresponding values were approximately 80% and 75%. Most expanded thyroid clonotypes with a frequency above 0.001 also appeared in blood, which suggests that blood repertoires may reflect the immune response in the thyroid. In validation, the model predicted ophthalmopathy progression with about 71% sensitivity and less than 80% specificity; about a dozen predicted patients were CT-confirmed with GO in a median of 6.5 months.

The CDR1 and CDR2 encoded by the germline V gene are SGDLS and YYNGEE. V is trimmed back by 4 bases and J by 1 base, and the junction contains 5 bases that no gene match accounts for. The CDR3, cysteine through phenylalanine, is 15 amino acids long. Only CDR3 DNA remains: 45 bases, in frame from the first base. TCR beta CDR3 regions were amplified from RNA transcripts for repertoire sequencing. A first-round RT-PCR used HTBI primers with the Qiagen OneStep RT-PCR kit, followed by a second-round multiplex PCR, size selection and purification. Libraries were sequenced on an Illumina HiSeq2000 using paired-end 100 bp reads. The original pipeline was this. SOAPnuke was used to process the reads, removing any read that contained adapters or uncalled bases, had a mean Phred below 15, or lacked an exact match to the constant primer or identifier. COPE v1.2.5 was used to merge high-quality paired reads. Each unique nucleotide sequence was treated as a clonotype, and MiTCR v1.1 was used to align the clonotypes to the IMGT TRB V, D and J references. The analysis was limited to V-J combinations with a frequency above 0.0001, which together covered 99.2% of repertoires. For each V-J combination, a TCR clonal expansion and chaos score was defined as the ratio of F50 clonal expansion to chaos observed in the TCRdist matrix. Welch's t-statistics and random forest were used to narrow the features down to 10 to 15 V-J combinations, which were then fed into a naive Bayes classifier. The Morisita-Horn index was used to measure how similar the thyroid and blood repertoires were. In TCRdb, the public reads were trimmed at Q25 with fastp and aligned with MiXCR, with productive beta chains retained. Each CDR3 protein appears once, grouped with its most common genes and DNA. The V and J calls come from TCRdb's annotation, not from the publication. The sample data list approximately 700,000 distinct CDR3 sequences, and under 50% of these were observed just once. In total, the top ten clones hold more than 2.5% of the sample.

The ophthalmopathy patients had moderately to severely active disease, with a Clinical Activity Score of 3 or higher, a NOSPECS grade of 4 or higher, and a disease duration of less than 3 months. Patients with other autoimmune diseases, uncontrolled infections, pregnancy or lactation were excluded. Diagnosis relied on clinical symptoms, serum thyroxine, TRAb, thyroid ultrasound and orbital computed tomography. PBMCs were isolated from 7.5 to 10 ml of fresh peripheral blood by Ficoll-Paque density gradient centrifugation. Total RNA was extracted using Trizol reagent, and RNA quality was checked on an Agilent 2100 Bioanalyzer. This clonotype was found many times. This clone's antigen is unknown. Base qualities are not recorded, but no much larger clone differs from it by a single base.

The receptor chain draws on TRBV9 and TRBJ2-7, with 10 bases matching TRBD1. Sequenced material: peripheral blood. This TCR was recovered from an adult man with Graves' ophthalmopathy. CDR3 sequence: CASSNGQGGSYEQYF. The DNA is TGTGCCAGCAGCAACGGACAGGGGGGGTCCTACGAGCAGTACTTC.